The 5 T cell receptor beta chains below all came from one sample that was sequenced in a study of OX40 agonist ivuxolimab in advanced cancers. TCRdb keeps only in-frame clones here, not all; method: immunoSEQ multiplex PCR. The table records 65,000 to 75,000 clones, around 86% of them present only once. The specimen was CD4+ or CD8+ T cells sorted from blood, collected in a trial of the OX40 agonist ivuxolimab. The origin of the receptors is an adult with an advanced solid tumor such as melanoma, head and neck, liver or kidney cancer.

Notes on this clone: Other DNA sequences in the sample encode the same CDR3. The chain carries TRBV18 and TRBJ1-1; D gene ambiguous. The CDR3 has 13 residues. CDR1 is KGHSH and CDR2 is LQKENI in the germline V gene. Trimming shortened V by 4 bases and J by 3 bases, and 9 bases separated the two germline ends. The CDR3 loop is CASSLRGDTEAFF. Written as DNA, the CDR3 is TGTGCCAGCTCACTTCGAGGAGACACTGAAGCTTTCTTT.

V and J are TRBV7-3 and TRBJ2-5; 13 nucleotides agree with TRBD2. The CDR3 length is 16 residues. The V segment lost 3 bases and the J segment 4 bases; nucleotides outside the gene matches: 5. Germline CDR1 reads SGHTA; CDR2 reads FQGTGA. This CDR3 is CASSFSWTSGRETQYF. CDR3 in DNA: TGTGCCAGCAGCTTTTCTTGGACTAGCGGGAGAGAGACCCAGTACTTC.

The rearrangement uses TRBV5-6 and TRBJ1-6; D might be TRBD1 (6 bases). The CDR3 sequence is 15 residues long. Trimming cost V 1 base and J 8 bases, with 13 bases left between them. Germline values: CDR1 SGHDT, CDR2 YYEEEE. The CDR3 region has the DNA TGTGCCAGCAGCTTGCAGGACAGAATTTATTCACCCCTCCACTTT. This encodes CASSLQDRIYSPLHF.

The genes are TRBV4-1 and TRBJ2-1; possible D gene TRBD1, 6 bases. The length of the CDR3 is 14 residues. The ends were cut back, 4 bases at V and 2 bases at J, with 9 bases in the middle. CDR1 is MGHRA and CDR2 is YSYEKL in the germline V gene. In nucleotides, the CDR3 is TGCGCCAGCAGCCCCCGGGACACCTACAATGAGCAGTTCTTC. It is translated as CASSPRDTYNEQFF.

The gene calls are TRBV7-2 and TRBJ2-5; D unresolved. The J call is uncertain, as TRBJ2-7 better fits the DNA end. This CDR3 comprises 15 residues. Looked up from germline, CDR1 is SGHTA and CDR2 is FQGNSA. The CDR3 here is CASSLASLTSGEQYF. CDR3 nucleotides: TGTGCCAGCAGCTTAGCGAGCCTAACCTCCGGCGAGCAGTACTTC.